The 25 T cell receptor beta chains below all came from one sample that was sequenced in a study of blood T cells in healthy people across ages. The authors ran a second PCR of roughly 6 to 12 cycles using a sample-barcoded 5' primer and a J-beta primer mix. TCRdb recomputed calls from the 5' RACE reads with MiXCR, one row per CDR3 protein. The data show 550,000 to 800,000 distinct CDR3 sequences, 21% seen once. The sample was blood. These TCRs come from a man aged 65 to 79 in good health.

CDR3: CASSQGLFNEQFF. CDR3 nucleotide sequence: TGTGCCAGCAGCCAAGGGTTGTTCAATGAGCAGTTCTTC. This rearrangement joins TRBV3-1 to TRBJ2-1; D is undetermined. CDR3 length equals 13 residues. Germline values: CDR1 LGHDT, CDR2 YNNKEL (reference sequence). With 1 base removed from V and 6 bases from J, the gap between germline ends came to 7 bases.

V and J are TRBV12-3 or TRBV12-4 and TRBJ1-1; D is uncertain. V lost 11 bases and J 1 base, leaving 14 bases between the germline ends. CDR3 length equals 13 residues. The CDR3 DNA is TGTGCCTCGACCCCATTTGCGAACACTGAAGCTTTCTTT. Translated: CASTPFANTEAFF.

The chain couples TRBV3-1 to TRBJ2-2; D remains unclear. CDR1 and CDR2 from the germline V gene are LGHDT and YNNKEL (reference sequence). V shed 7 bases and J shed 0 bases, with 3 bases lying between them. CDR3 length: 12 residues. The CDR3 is CASNTNTGELFF. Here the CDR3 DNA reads TGTGCCAGCAACACGAACACCGGGGAGCTGTTTTTT. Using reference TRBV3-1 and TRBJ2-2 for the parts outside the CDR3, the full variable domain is DTAVSQTPKYLVTQMGNDKSIKCEQNLGHDTMYWYKQDSKKFLKIMFSYNNKELIINETVPNRFSPKSPDKAHLNLHINSLELGDSAVYFCASNTNTGELFFGEGSRLTVL.

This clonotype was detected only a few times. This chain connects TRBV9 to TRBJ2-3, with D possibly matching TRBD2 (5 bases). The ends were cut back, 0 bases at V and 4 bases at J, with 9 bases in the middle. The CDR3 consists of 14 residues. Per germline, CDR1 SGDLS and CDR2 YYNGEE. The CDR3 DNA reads TGTGCCAGCAGCGTAGGGGAGTTTCCAGATACGCAGTATTTT. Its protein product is CASSVGEFPDTQYF.

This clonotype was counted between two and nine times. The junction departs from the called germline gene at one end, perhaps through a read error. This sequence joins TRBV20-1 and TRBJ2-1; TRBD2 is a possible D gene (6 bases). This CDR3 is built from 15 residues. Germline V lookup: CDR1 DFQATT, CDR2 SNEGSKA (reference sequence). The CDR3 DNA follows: TGCAGTGCCAGAGATGGGCCCGGGAGCTACAATGAGCAGTTCTTC. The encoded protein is CSARDGPGSYNEQFF.

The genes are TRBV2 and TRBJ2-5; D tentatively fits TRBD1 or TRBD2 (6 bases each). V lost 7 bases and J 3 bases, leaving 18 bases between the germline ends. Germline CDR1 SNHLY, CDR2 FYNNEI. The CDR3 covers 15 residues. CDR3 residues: CASTAIQGRKETQYF. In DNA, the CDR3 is TGTGCCAGCACCGCTATCCAGGGGAGGAAAGAGACCCAGTACTTC.

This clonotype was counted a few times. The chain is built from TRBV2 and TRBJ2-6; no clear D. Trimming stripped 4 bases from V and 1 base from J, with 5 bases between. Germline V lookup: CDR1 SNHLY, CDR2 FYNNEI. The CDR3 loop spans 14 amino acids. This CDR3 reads CASSAKSGANVLTF. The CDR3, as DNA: TGTGCCAGCAGTGCAAAGTCTGGGGCCAACGTCCTGACTTTC. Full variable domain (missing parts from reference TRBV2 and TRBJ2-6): EPEVTQTPSHQVTQMGQEVILRCVPISNHLYFYWYRQILGQKVEFLVSFYNNEISEKSEIFDDQFSVERPDGSNFTLKIRSTKLEDSAMYFCASSAKSGANVLTFGAGSRLTVL.

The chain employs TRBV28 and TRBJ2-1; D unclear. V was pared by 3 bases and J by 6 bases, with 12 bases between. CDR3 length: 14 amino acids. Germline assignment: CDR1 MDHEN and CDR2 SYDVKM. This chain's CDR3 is CASSFEYMGNEQFF. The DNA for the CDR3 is TGTGCCAGCAGTTTCGAATACATGGGCAATGAGCAGTTCTTC.

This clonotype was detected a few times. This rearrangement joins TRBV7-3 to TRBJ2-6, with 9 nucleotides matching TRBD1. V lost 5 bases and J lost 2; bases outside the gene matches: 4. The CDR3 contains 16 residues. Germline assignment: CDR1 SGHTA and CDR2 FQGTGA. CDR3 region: CASSPTGGAGANVLTF. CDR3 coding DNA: TGTGCCAGCAGCCCTACAGGGGGCGCTGGGGCCAACGTCCTGACTTTC.

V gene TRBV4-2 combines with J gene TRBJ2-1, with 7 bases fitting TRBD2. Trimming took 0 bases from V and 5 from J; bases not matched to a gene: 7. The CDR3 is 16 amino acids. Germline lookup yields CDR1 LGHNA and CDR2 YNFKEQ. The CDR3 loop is CASSQDRGGGNNEQFF. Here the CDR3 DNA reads TGTGCCAGCAGCCAAGATAGAGGCGGGGGAAACAATGAGCAGTTCTTC.

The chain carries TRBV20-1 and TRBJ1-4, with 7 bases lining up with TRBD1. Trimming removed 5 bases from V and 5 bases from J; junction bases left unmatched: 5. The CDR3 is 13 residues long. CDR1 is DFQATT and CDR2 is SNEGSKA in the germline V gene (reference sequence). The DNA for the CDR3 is TGCAGTGCTCGGGACAGCTCAAATGAAAAACTGTTTTTT. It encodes CSARDSSNEKLFF.

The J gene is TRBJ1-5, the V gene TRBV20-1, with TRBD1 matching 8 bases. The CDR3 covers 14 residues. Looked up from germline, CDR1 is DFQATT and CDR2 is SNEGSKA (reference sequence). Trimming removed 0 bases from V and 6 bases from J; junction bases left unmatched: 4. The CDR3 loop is CSARETGVIQPQHF. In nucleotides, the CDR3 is TGCAGTGCTAGAGAGACAGGGGTTATTCAGCCCCAGCATTTT.

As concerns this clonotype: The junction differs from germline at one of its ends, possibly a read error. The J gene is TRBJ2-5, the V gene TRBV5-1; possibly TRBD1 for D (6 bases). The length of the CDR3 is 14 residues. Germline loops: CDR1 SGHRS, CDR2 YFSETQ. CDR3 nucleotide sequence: TGCGCCAGCAGCTCAGGACAGCACCAAGAGACCCACTACTTC. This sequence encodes CASSSGQHQETHYF. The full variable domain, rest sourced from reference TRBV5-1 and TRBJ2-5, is KAGVTQTPRYLIKTRGQQVTLSCSPISGHRSVSWYQQTPGQGLQFLFEYFSETQRNKGNFPGRFSGRQFSNSRSEMNVSTLELGDSALYLCASSSGQHQETHYFGPGTRLLVL.

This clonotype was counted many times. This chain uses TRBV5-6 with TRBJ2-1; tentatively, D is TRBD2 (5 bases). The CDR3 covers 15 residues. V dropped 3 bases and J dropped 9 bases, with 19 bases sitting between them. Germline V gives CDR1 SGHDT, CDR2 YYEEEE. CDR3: CASSSNQVVGVEQFF. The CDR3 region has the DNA TGTGCCAGCAGCTCGAACCAAGTCGTGGGAGTTGAGCAGTTCTTC.

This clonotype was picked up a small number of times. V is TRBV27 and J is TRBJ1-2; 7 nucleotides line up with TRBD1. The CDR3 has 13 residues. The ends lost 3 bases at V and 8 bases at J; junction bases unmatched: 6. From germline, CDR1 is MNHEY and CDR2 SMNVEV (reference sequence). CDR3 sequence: CASSFEGAKGYTF. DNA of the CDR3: TGTGCCAGCAGTTTTGAGGGGGCGAAAGGCTACACCTTC.

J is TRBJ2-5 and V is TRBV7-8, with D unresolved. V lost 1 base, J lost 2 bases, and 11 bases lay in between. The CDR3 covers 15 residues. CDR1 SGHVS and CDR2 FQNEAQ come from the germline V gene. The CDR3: CASSLDGVGQETQYF. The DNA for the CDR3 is TGTGCCAGCAGCTTAGATGGCGTGGGTCAAGAGACCCAGTACTTC.

The CDR3 spells CASSPPGGGSGNTIYF. As DNA, the CDR3 is TGTGCCAGCTCACCACCGGGAGGAGGGTCTGGAAACACCATATATTTT. The chain uses TRBV18 and TRBJ1-3; D uncertain. Germline lookup yields CDR1 KGHSH and CDR2 LQKENI. The CDR3 contains 16 residues. Trimming stripped 0 bases from V and 1 base from J, with 10 bases between.

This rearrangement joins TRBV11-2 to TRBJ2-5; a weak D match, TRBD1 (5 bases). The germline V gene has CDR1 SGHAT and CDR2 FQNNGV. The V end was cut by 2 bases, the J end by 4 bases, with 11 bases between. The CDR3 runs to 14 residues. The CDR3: CASSLQEGAETQYF. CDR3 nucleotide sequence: TGTGCCAGCAGCTTACAGGAAGGGGCAGAGACCCAGTACTTC.

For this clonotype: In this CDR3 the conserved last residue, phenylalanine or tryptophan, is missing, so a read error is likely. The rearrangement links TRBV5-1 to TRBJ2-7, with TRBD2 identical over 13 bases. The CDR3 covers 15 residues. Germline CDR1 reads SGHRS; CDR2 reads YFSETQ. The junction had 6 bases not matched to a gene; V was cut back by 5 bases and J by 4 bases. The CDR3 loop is CASREGLAGSYEQYL. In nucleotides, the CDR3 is TGCGCCAGCAGGGAGGGACTAGCGGGATCATACGAGCAGTACCTC.

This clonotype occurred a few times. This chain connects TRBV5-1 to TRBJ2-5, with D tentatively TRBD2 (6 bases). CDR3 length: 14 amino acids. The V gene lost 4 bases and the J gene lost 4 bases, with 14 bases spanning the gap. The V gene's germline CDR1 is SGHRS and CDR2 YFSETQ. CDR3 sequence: CASSTGTEGETQYF. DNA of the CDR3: TGCGCCAGCAGCACCGGGACGGAGGGAGAGACCCAGTACTTC.

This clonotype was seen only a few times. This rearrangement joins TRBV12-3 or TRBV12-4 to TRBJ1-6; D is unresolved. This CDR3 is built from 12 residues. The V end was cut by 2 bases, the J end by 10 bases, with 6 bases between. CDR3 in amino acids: CASSLTGSPLHF. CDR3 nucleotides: TGTGCCAGCAGTTTAACTGGCTCACCCCTCCACTTT.

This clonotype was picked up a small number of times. In nucleotides, the CDR3 is TGTGCCAGCAGTACAGAGGAAAACTATGGCTACACCTTC. Amino acid sequence: CASSTEENYGYTF. The chain employs TRBV25-1 and TRBJ1-2, with D uncertain. The CDR3 contains 13 residues. Trimming removed 5 bases at V and 2 bases at J, with 9 bases between. Per germline, CDR1 MGHDK and CDR2 SYGVNS.

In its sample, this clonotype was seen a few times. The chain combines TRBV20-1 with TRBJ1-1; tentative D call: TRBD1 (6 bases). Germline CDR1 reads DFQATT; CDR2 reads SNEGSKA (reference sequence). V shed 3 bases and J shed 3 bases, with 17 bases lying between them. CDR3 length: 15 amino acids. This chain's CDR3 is CSASPNGRGDTEAFF. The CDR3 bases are TGCAGTGCTAGCCCAAATGGCAGGGGAGACACTGAAGCTTTCTTT.

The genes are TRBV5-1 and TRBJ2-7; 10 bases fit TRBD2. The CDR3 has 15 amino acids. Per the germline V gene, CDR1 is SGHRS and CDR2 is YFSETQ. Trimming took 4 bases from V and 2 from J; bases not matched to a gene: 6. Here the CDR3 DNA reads TGCGCCAGCAGCACAGATAGCGGGGGGACCTACGAGCAGTACTTC. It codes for CASSTDSGGTYEQYF. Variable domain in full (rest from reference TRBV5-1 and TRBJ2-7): KAGVTQTPRYLIKTRGQQVTLSCSPISGHRSVSWYQQTPGQGLQFLFEYFSETQRNKGNFPGRFSGRQFSNSRSEMNVSTLELGDSALYLCASSTDSGGTYEQYFGPGTRLTVT.

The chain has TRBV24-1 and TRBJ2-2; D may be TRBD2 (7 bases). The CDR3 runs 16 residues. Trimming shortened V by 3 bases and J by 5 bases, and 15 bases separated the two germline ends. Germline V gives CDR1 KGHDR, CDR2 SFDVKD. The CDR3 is CATSDAAGEGTGELFF. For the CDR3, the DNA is TGTGCCACCAGTGATGCCGCAGGGGAGGGGACCGGGGAGCTGTTTTTT.